Below are 20 T cell receptor beta chains sequenced from a single sample in a study of radiotherapy plus CTLA-4 blockade in lung cancer. TCRdb's table, derived via immunoSEQ multiplex PCR, lists solely in-frame clones and lacks some. There are tens of thousands of clones in the sample; almost 85% occur only once, and 4% to 5% lies in the top ten. The sample consisted of peripheral blood, taken from a patient treated with radiotherapy plus ipilimumab. The receptors stem from a human donor with non-small cell lung cancer whose response to radiotherapy plus ipilimumab could not be evaluated.

This clone was counted only a few times. The CDR3 region has the DNA TGTGCCAGTAGTAGGGGCCCAGGGCCCTCGGCTCAGCCCCAGCATTTT. Residues: CASSRGPGPSAQPQHF. The chain links TRBV19 to TRBJ1-5, with D possibly TRBD1 on 5 matching bases. This CDR3 is 16 amino acids long. Per the germline V gene, CDR1 is LNHDA and CDR2 is SQIVND (reference sequence). The germline V and J ends were trimmed by 4 bases and 6 bases, with 19 bases remaining between them.

This sequence joins TRBV25-1 and TRBJ1-6; no clear D. V lost 6 bases and J lost 4, with 13 bases in between. Germline CDR1 is MGHDK and CDR2 is SYGVNS. The length of the CDR3 is 15 residues. CDR3 DNA sequence: TGTGCCAGCAGCGCCTTGGGAGGGTATAATTCACCCCTCCACTTT. Translating it yields CASSALGGYNSPLHF.

The chain uses TRBV19 and TRBJ1-1; TRBD1 might be the D (6 bases). The CDR3 loop spans 14 amino acids. Deletions cut 2 bases from V and 1 base from J, with 8 bases between. CDR1 is LNHDA and CDR2 is SQIVND in the germline V gene (reference sequence). CDR3 DNA sequence: TGTGCCAGTAGTATAAGGGGGACGAACACTGAAGCTTTCTTT. Protein sequence: CASSIRGTNTEAFF.

The CDR3 is CASSQGQGTHEQYF. The DNA for the CDR3 is TGCGCCAGCAGCCAAGGGCAGGGAACCCACGAGCAGTACTTC. The rearrangement joins TRBV4-1 to TRBJ2-7; D may be TRBD1 (5 bases). Trimming removed 1 base from V and 5 bases from J, with 12 bases in between. Per the germline V gene, CDR1 is MGHRA and CDR2 is YSYEKL. The CDR3 has 14 residues.

The rearrangement links TRBV7-9 to TRBJ2-5; D possibly corresponds to TRBD1 (5 bases). The germline V and J ends were trimmed by 2 bases and 2 bases, with 15 bases remaining between them. This CDR3 has 16 residues. Per germline, CDR1 SEHNR and CDR2 FQNEAQ (reference sequence). The DNA for the CDR3 is TGTGCCAGCAGCTTAAGATCAGGGCAAACACAAGAGACCCAGTACTTC. Translation gives CASSLRSGQTQETQYF.

This sequence joins TRBV11-3 and TRBJ2-3; D is perhaps TRBD1 (5 bases). This CDR3 spans 15 amino acids. Trimming took 1 base from V and 3 from J, leaving 11 bases between them. CDR1 and CDR2 from the germline V gene are SGHNT and YENEEA. Here the CDR3 reads CASSLGGRATDTQYF. The CDR3 DNA reads TGTGCCAGCAGCTTAGGGGGCAGGGCGACAGATACGCAGTATTTT.

This chain joins TRBV11-3 and TRBJ2-3; D not resolved. This CDR3 comprises 15 residues. V was clipped by 3 bases and J by 1 base, with 11 bases between them. Germline lookup yields CDR1 SGHNT and CDR2 YENEEA. CDR3 DNA sequence: TGTGCCAGCAGCTTCACTTCGTTACGCACAGATACGCAGTATTTT. It encodes CASSFTSLRTDTQYF.

The CDR3 DNA follows: TGTGCCAGCAGTTTGGGGGACAGGGTCCCCTCCAACACCATATATTTT. This sequence encodes CASSLGDRVPSNTIYF. The chain carries TRBV28 and TRBJ1-3; 9 nucleotides align to TRBD1. Per germline, CDR1 MDHEN and CDR2 SYDVKM. The CDR3 runs to 16 residues. V shed 3 bases, J shed 7 bases, and the junction held 10 bases outside the gene matches. The full variable domain, with the rest looked up from reference TRBV28 and TRBJ1-3, is DVKVTQSSRYLVKRTGEKVFLECVQDMDHENMFWYRQDPGLGLRLIYFSYDVKMKEKGDIPEGYSVSREKKERFSLILESASTNQTSMYLCASSLGDRVPSNTIYFGEGSWLTVV.

The CDR3 nucleotides are TGTGCCAGCAGTTTACGGACAGGGGGCTACGAGCAGTACTTC. This gives the protein CASSLRTGGYEQYF. J is TRBJ2-7 and V is TRBV28; the match to TRBD1 covers 10 bases. This CDR3 has 14 amino acids. The V gene end was trimmed by 2 bases and the J gene end by 3 bases; junction bases not matched to a gene: 1. Germline V gene sequence: CDR1 MDHEN, CDR2 SYDVKM.

This chain links TRBV28 with TRBJ1-5; D is unclear. This CDR3 region has 14 residues. V was pared by 3 bases and J by 9 bases, with 15 bases between. Germline V gives CDR1 MDHEN, CDR2 SYDVKM. DNA of the CDR3: TGTGCCAGCAGTTTTCCCGGGTCTGCTAGGCCCCAGCATTTT. Translating gives CASSFPGSARPQHF. The variable domain in full, completed from reference TRBV28 and TRBJ1-5, reads DVKVTQSSRYLVKRTGEKVFLECVQDMDHENMFWYRQDPGLGLRLIYFSYDVKMKEKGDIPEGYSVSREKKERFSLILESASTNQTSMYLCASSFPGSARPQHFGDGTRLSIL.

CDR3 amino acids: CASSLPGNTIYF. DNA for the CDR3: TGCGCCAGCAGCTTGCCCGGGAACACCATATATTTT. This chain joins TRBV5-1 and TRBJ1-3, with unresolved D. CDR1 SGHRS and CDR2 YFSETQ come from the germline V gene. This CDR3 spans 12 amino acids. V shed 1 base and J shed 7 bases, with 6 bases lying between them.

This clone was seen just once. This chain connects TRBV28 to TRBJ2-3; D is undetermined. CDR3 length equals 13 residues. The V gene lost 4 bases and the J gene lost 5 bases, with 10 bases spanning the gap. Per the germline V gene, CDR1 is MDHEN and CDR2 is SYDVKM. CDR3 nucleotide sequence: TGTGCCAGCAGTTCCCCCAACGGAGATACGCAGTATTTT. This encodes CASSSPNGDTQYF. The full variable domain, with the rest looked up from reference TRBV28 and TRBJ2-3, is DVKVTQSSRYLVKRTGEKVFLECVQDMDHENMFWYRQDPGLGLRLIYFSYDVKMKEKGDIPEGYSVSREKKERFSLILESASTNQTSMYLCASSSPNGDTQYFGPGTRLTVL.

The CDR3 nucleotides read TGTGCCAGTAGTATGGGGCGGGACGTTCAGCCCCAGCATTTT. It encodes CASSMGRDVQPQHF. The gene calls are TRBV19 and TRBJ1-5; D possibly corresponds to TRBD1 (5 bases). The CDR3 is made up of 14 amino acids. V was trimmed by 3 bases and J by 6 bases, leaving 12 bases between them. Per germline, CDR1 LNHDA and CDR2 SQIVND (reference sequence).

The chain recombines TRBV19 with TRBJ1-1; possibly TRBD1 for D (6 bases). V was clipped by 7 bases and J by 4 bases, with 19 bases between them. This CDR3 has 15 residues. Germline-derived CDR1 and CDR2 are LNHDA and SQIVND (reference sequence). CDR3 loop: CASTPGGGPGTEAFF. DNA for the CDR3: TGTGCCAGTACCCCGGGCGGGGGGCCGGGCACTGAAGCTTTCTTT.

The chain is built from TRBV7-8 and TRBJ2-7, with 16 bases that match TRBD2. Germline lookup yields CDR1 SGHVS and CDR2 FQNEAQ. Trimming took 4 bases from V and 4 from J; bases not matched to a gene: 7. The CDR3 is made up of 17 amino acids. CDR3 loop: CASSSTGLAGGGYEQYF. The DNA for the CDR3 is TGTGCCAGCAGCTCGACGGGACTAGCGGGAGGGGGTTACGAGCAGTACTTC.

This sequence joins TRBV28 and TRBJ2-7, with 9 bases identical to TRBD1. CDR3 length: 16 amino acids. The germline gives CDR1 MDHEN, CDR2 SYDVKM. V shed 6 bases, J shed 2 bases, and the junction held 11 bases outside the gene matches. The CDR3 DNA is TGTGCCAGCAGAGGCTATCCGGGACAGGGTACCTACGAGCAGTACTTC. It is translated as CASRGYPGQGTYEQYF.

This chain connects TRBV4-3 to TRBJ2-3, with D possibly TRBD2 on 5 matching bases. CDR3 length: 15 residues. V was pared by 2 bases and J by 5 bases, with 14 bases between. Germline assignment: CDR1 LGHNA and CDR2 YSLEER. The DNA of the CDR3 is TGCGCCAGCAGCCAATTACCCTTTAGCGTAGATACGCAGTATTTT. Its translation: CASSQLPFSVDTQYF.

The rearrangement links TRBV4-3 to TRBJ2-2; D remains unclear. The CDR3 consists of 13 residues. Per the germline V gene, CDR1 is LGHNA and CDR2 is YSLEER. The V and J ends lost 1 base and 6 bases respectively, with 6 bases between them. Here the CDR3 reads CASSQGRAGELFF. CDR3 sequence (DNA): TGCGCCAGCAGCCAAGGACGGGCCGGGGAGCTGTTTTTT.

The chain carries TRBV4-3 and TRBJ2-6; D unclear. CDR1 and CDR2 (germline): LGHNA, YSLEER. V was trimmed by 4 bases and J by 0 bases, leaving 7 bases between them. The CDR3 spans 15 residues. This CDR3 reads CASSPSFSGANVLTF. Here the CDR3 DNA reads TGCGCCAGCAGCCCATCATTCTCTGGGGCCAACGTCCTGACTTTC.

This chain's CDR3 is CASSQDALARNEKLFF. The DNA for the CDR3 is TGCGCCAGCAGCCAAGATGCTCTGGCCCGAAATGAAAAACTGTTTTTT. The rearrangement uses TRBV4-1 and TRBJ1-4; D gene ambiguous. This CDR3 spans 16 amino acids. V was shortened by 0 bases and J by 5 bases, with 13 bases between the two germline ends. The germline CDR1 and CDR2 sequences are MGHRA and YSYEKL.